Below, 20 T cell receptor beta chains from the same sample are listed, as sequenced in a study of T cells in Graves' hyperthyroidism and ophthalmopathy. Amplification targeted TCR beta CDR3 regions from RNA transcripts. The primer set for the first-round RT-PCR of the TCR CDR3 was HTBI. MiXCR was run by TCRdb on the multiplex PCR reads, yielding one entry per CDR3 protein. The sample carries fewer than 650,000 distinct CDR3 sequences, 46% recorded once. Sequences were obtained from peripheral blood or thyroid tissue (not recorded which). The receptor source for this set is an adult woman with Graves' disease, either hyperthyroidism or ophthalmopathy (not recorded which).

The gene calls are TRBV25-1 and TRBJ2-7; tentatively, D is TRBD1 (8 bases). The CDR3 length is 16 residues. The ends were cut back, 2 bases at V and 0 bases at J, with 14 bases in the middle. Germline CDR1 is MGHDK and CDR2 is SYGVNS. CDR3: CASSEGQGGSSYEQYF. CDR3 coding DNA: TGTGCCAGCAGTGAAGGACAGGGAGGGAGCTCCTACGAGCAGTACTTC.

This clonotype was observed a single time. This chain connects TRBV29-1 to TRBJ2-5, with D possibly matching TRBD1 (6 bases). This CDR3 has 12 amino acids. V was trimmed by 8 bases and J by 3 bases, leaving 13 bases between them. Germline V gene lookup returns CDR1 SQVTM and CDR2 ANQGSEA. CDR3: CSSWDTEETQYF. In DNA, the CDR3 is TGCAGCAGTTGGGACACCGAAGAGACCCAGTACTTC.

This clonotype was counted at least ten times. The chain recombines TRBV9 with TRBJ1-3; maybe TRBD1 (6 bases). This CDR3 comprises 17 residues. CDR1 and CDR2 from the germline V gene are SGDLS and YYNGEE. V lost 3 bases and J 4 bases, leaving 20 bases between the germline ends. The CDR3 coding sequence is TGTGCCAGCAGCGCACAGGACTGGGGGGCGCCCGGAAACACCATATATTTT. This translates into CASSAQDWGAPGNTIYF.

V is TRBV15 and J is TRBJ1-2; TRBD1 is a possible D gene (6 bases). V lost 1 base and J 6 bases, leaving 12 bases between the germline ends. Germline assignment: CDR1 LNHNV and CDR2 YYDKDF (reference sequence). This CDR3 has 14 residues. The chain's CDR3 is CATSRGAAGDGYTF. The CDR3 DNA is TGTGCCACCAGCAGAGGGGCGGCAGGGGATGGCTACACCTTC.

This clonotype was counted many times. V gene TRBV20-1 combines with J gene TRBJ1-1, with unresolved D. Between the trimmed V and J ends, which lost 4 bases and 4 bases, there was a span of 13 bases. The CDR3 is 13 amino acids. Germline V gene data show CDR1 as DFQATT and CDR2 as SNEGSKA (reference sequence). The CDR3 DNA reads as TGCAGTGCTAAATCCGGGGTTGTCACTGAAGCTTTCTTT. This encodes CSAKSGVVTEAFF.

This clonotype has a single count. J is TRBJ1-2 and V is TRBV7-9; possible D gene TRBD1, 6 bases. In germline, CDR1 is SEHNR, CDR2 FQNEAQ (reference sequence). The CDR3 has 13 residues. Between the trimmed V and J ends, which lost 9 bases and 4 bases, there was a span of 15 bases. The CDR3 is CARSYGQPYGYTF. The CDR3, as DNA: TGTGCCAGAAGTTACGGACAGCCCTATGGCTACACCTTC. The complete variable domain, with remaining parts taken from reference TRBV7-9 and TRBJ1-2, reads DTGVSQNPRHKITKRGQNVTFRCDPISEHNRLYWYRQTLGQGPEFLTYFQNEAQLEKSRLLSDRFSAERPKGSFSTLEIQRTEQGDSAMYLCARSYGQPYGYTFGSGTRLTVV.

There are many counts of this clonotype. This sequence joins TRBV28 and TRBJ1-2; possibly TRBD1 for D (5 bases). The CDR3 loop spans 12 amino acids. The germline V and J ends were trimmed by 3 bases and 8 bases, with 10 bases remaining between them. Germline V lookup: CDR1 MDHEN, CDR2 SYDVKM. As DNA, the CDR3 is TGTGCCAGCAGTTTCCAGGACAACGGCTACACCTTC. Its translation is CASSFQDNGYTF.

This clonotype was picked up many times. Here the CDR3 DNA reads TGTGCCAGCAGTCTAGACAGGGGGAATGGCTACACCTTC. It codes for CASSLDRGNGYTF. The chain is built from TRBV7-9 and TRBJ1-2; TRBD1 aligns across 9 bases. The junction had 5 bases not matched to a gene; V was cut back by 6 bases and J by 6 bases. The CDR3 covers 13 residues. The germline CDR1 and CDR2 sequences are SEHNR and FQNEAQ (reference sequence).

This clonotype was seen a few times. The CDR3 nucleotides are TGTGCCAGCAATGGACAGGGCGACACCGGGGAGCTGTTTTTT. Protein sequence: CASNGQGDTGELFF. This chain joins TRBV2 and TRBJ2-2; 8 bases are a match to TRBD1. The V gene end was trimmed by 7 bases and the J gene end by 3 bases; junction bases not matched to a gene: 4. Per the germline V gene, CDR1 is SNHLY and CDR2 is FYNNEI. The CDR3 contains 14 residues.

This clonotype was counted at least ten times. The CDR3 DNA sequence: TGCAGTGCTAGCGGGAGTAAGTACGAGCAGTACTTC. Amino acids: CSASGSKYEQYF. This chain links TRBV20-1 with TRBJ2-7; a possible D gene is TRBD2 (6 bases). The CDR3 contains 12 residues. Trimming took 3 bases from V and 4 from J, leaving 10 bases between them. Per the germline V gene, CDR1 is DFQATT and CDR2 is SNEGSKA (reference sequence).

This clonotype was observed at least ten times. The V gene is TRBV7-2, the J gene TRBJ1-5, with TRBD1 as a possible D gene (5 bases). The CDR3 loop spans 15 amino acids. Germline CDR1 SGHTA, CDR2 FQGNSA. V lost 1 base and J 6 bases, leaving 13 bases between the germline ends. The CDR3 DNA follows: TGTGCCAGCAGCTTAGGAGGGGAGGTGTTTCAGCCCCAGCATTTT. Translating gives CASSLGGEVFQPQHF.

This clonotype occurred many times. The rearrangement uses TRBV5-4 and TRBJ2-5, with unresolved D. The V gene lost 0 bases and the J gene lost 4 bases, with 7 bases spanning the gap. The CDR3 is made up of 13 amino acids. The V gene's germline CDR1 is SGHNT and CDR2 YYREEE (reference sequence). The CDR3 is CASSLEGIETQYF. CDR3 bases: TGTGCCAGCAGCTTGGAGGGAATAGAGACCCAGTACTTC.

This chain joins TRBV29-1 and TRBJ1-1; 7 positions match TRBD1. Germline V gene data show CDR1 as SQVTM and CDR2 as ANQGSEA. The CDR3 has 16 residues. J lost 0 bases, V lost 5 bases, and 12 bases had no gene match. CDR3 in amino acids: CSVNFGRGQLNTEAFF. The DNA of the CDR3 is TGCAGCGTTAACTTCGGACGGGGACAGCTGAACACTGAAGCTTTCTTT. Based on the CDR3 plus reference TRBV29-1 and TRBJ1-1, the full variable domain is SAVISQKPSRDICQRGTSLTIQCQVDSQVTMMFWYRQQPGQSLTLIATANQGSEATYESGFVIDKFPISRPNLTFSTLTVSNMSPEDSSIYLCSVNFGRGQLNTEAFFGQGTRLTVV.

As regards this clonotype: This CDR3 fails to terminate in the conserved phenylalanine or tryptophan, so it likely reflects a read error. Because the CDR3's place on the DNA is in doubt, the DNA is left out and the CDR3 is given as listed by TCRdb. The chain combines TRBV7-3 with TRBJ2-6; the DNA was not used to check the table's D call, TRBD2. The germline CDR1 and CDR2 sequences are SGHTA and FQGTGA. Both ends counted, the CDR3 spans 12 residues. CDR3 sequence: CASSSQGSGINT.

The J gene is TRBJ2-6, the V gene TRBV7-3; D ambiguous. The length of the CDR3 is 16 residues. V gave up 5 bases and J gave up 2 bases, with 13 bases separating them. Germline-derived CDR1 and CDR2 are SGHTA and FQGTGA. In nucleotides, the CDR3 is TGTGCCAGCAGCGAGACACCGTTGACTGGGGCCAACGTCCTGACTTTC. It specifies CASSETPLTGANVLTF. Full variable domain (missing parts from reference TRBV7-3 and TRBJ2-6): GAGVSQTPSNKVTEKGKYVELRCDPISGHTALYWYRQSLGQGPEFLIYFQGTGAADDSGLPNDRFFAVRPEGSVSTLKIQRTERGDSAVYLCASSETPLTGANVLTFGAGSRLTVL.

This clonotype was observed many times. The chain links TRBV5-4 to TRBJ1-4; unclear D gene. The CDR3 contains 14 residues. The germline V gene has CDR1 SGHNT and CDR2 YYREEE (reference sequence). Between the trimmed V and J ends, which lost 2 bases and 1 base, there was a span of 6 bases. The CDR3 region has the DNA TGTGCCAGCAGCTTTGCAGGAACTAATGAAAAACTGTTTTTT. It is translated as CASSFAGTNEKLFF.

CDR3: CSIKQGFGTETQYF. DNA of the CDR3: TGCAGCATCAAACAGGGGTTCGGCACTGAGACCCAGTACTTC. The chain carries TRBV29-1 and TRBJ2-5, with TRBD1 matching over 7 bases. J gave up 5 bases and V 8 bases, and 14 bases lay outside the gene matches. There are 14 residues in the CDR3. Germline CDR1 is SQVTM and CDR2 is ANQGSEA.

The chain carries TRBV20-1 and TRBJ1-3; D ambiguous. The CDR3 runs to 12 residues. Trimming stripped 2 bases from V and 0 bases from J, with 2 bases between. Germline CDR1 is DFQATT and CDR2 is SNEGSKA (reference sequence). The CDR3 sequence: CSARHSGNTIYF. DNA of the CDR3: TGCAGTGCTAGACACTCTGGAAACACCATATATTTT.

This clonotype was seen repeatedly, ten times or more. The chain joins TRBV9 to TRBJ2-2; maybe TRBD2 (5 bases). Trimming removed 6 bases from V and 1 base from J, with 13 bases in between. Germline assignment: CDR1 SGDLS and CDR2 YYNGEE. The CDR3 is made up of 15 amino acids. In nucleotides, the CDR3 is TGTGCCAGCAAAGCGGTATGGGAGAACACCGGGGAGCTGTTTTTT. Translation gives CASKAVWENTGELFF.

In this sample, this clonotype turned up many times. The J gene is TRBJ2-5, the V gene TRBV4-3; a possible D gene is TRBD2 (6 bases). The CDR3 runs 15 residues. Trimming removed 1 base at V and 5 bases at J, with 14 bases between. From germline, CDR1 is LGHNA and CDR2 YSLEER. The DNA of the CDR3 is TGCGCCAGCAGCCAAGTCACGGGAGATGGTGAGACCCAGTACTTC. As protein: CASSQVTGDGETQYF.